The 7 T cell receptor beta chains below all came from one sample that was sequenced in a study of shared clonotypes between healthy human individuals (dated by TCRdb to the early 2020s). Receptors were amplified or captured by the immunoSEQ multiplex PCR assay. Here the immuneACCESS table is served through TCRdb, limited to in-frame sequences with V and J called. Missing clones are a known gap in these copies; in checked studies unresolved V genes cover under half, and the rest lacks a known reason. The table for this sample lists some 2 million clones; 85% to 95% of them were counted only once. The ten top clones hold 0.1% to 0.15% of the sample. Specimen: naive CD4+ T cells sorted from blood. The cell subset or site label of this sample denotes: CD45RA+ positively selected. The receptors stem from a man younger than 35 in good health.

This sequence joins TRBV19 and TRBJ2-7; TRBD1 matches 9 bases. This CDR3 is 15 amino acids long. V lost 5 bases to trimming and J lost 3 bases; unmatched junction nucleotides: 8. In germline, CDR1 is LNHDA, CDR2 SQIVND (reference sequence). The CDR3: CASSLQGAVLYEQYF. CDR3 nucleotide sequence: TGTGCCAGTAGTCTACAGGGGGCGGTTCTCTACGAGCAGTACTTC.

This clone was seen a single time. The chain is built from TRBV9 and TRBJ2-3, with 11 bases aligning to TRBD2. The CDR3 spans 15 residues. Trimming cost V 2 bases and J 3 bases; bases outside gene matches: 2. Germline V CDR1 and CDR2: SGDLS, YYNGEE. CDR3 nucleotides: TGTGCCAGCAGCGTTAGCGGGGGGGCGACAGATACGCAGTATTTT. Amino acids: CASSVSGGATDTQYF.

This CDR3 reads CASSNRPPGQTYNEQFF. The CDR3, as DNA: TGTGCCAGCAGCAACCGCCCTCCGGGACAAACCTACAATGAGCAGTTCTTC. The genes are TRBV7-2 and TRBJ2-1; maybe TRBD1 (6 bases). Per the germline V gene, CDR1 is SGHTA and CDR2 is FQGNSA. The ends were cut back, 5 bases at V and 2 bases at J, with 19 bases in the middle. This CDR3 comprises 17 residues.

The gene calls are TRBV30 and TRBJ2-5, with a tentative D call TRBD1 (5 bases). Between the trimmed V and J ends, which lost 1 base and 5 bases, there was a span of 14 bases. The CDR3 loop spans 14 amino acids. Germline assignment: CDR1 GTSNPN and CDR2 SVGIG (reference sequence). CDR3 amino acids: CAWSATGKVETQYF. CDR3 nucleotide sequence: TGTGCCTGGAGTGCCACAGGAAAGGTGGAGACCCAGTACTTC.

J is TRBJ2-7 and V is TRBV6-6; TRBD2 aligns across 8 bases. Trimming removed 8 bases from V and 4 bases from J; junction bases left unmatched: 16. The CDR3 is made up of 16 amino acids. Germline CDR1 and CDR2: MNHNY and SVGAGI (reference sequence). CDR3 nucleotide sequence: TGTGCCAGCCTACCGTCCTGGGCGGGAGGTGGATACGAGCAGTACTTC. This sequence encodes CASLPSWAGGGYEQYF.

J is TRBJ2-5 and V is TRBV7-3, with 12 bases identical to TRBD2. CDR3 length: 17 amino acids. After removal of 1 base from V and 2 bases from J, the junction contained 5 bases not matched to a gene. Germline CDR1 SGHTA, CDR2 FQGTGA. In DNA, the CDR3 is TGTGCCAGCAGCTTAAAGACTAGCGGGGGCGATCAAGAGACCCAGTACTTC. It yields the protein CASSLKTSGGDQETQYF.

CDR3 protein: CAFIGQGGNTGELFF. CDR3 in DNA: TGTGCCTTTATCGGACAGGGAGGTAACACCGGGGAGCTGTTTTTT. The chain carries TRBV30 and TRBJ2-2; 8 bases agree with TRBD1. Germline V CDR1 and CDR2: GTSNPN, SVGIG (reference sequence). This CDR3 comprises 15 residues. After removal of 7 bases from V and 2 bases from J, the junction contained 9 bases not matched to a gene.